This T cell receptor beta chain was documented in a study of blood T cell repertoires in COVID-19. Study summary: Acute and convalescent COVID-19 specimens originated in the United States, Italy and Spain. T cells, B-cell-depleted T cells, or PBMCs provided the cDNA or gDNA that served as material.

CDR1 SGHRS and CDR2 YFSETQ come from the germline V gene. The V and J ends lost 1 base and 4 bases, in that order; junction bases with no gene match: 4. There are 15 residues in the CDR3. Authors' data handling: Amplification from reference gene primers served as the basis for estimated nucleated cell counts. Some clones are missing from TCRdb's copy, which holds only in-frame ones; the method was immunoSEQ multiplex PCR. V and J calls and clone size come straight from that table; D and trimming were deduced from the DNA. The sample consists of 50,000 to 70,000 clones, 80% to 95% of them appearing once.

Sequenced material: peripheral blood. The V call is TRBV5-1, the J call TRBJ2-5, with 10 positions matching TRBD2. The receptor's source is a human donor with active COVID-19. The donor label of this sample is uncertain. The CDR3 region is CASSLPSGGPETQYF. The CDR3 coding sequence is TGCGCCAGCAGCTTGCCTAGCGGGGGCCCAGAGACCCAGTACTTC.